Listed below are T cell receptor beta chains from one sample, sequenced in a study of tumor-infiltrating lymphocytes in primary liver carcinoma. TCRdb analysed the multiplex PCR reads with MiXCR anew, one entry per CDR3 protein. The table lists some 55,000 distinct CDR3 sequences, about 80% of them singletons. The sequenced sample consisted of liver tumor tissue from sampling region 2. Receptors originate from a man between 40 and 49 years old with primary liver carcinoma and hepatitis B virus infection. The CDR3 runs from the conserved cysteine through the conserved F or W. The D gene is left open where the match is weak. For some rows the clone size is stated as once, few or many, or as a class when expanded; others skip it.

J	D	size	V	CDR3	DNA
TRBJ2-3	-	-	TRBV11-2	CASSARADTQYF	TGCGCCAGCAGCGCCAGGGCAGATACGCAGTATTTT
TRBJ1-2	-	once	TRBV10-2	CANGRSLDYGYAF	TGCGCCAACGGCAGGTCTCTGGACTATGGCTACGCCTTC
TRBJ1-1	TRBD1	-	TRBV3-1	CASSQGQGMNTEAFF	TGTGCCAGCAGCCAAGGACAGGGGATGAACACTGAAGCTTTCTTT
TRBJ2-7	-	-	TRBV4-2	CASSANTYEQYF	TGTGCCAGCAGCGCGAACACCTACGAGCAGTACTTC
TRBJ2-5	TRBD2	-	TRBV2	CASSAGTNGKQETQYF	TGTGCCAGCAGCGCCGGGACTAACGGGAAACAAGAGACCCAGTACTTC
TRBJ2-3	-	-	TRBV29-1	CSVEGAGDTKYF	TGTAGCGTAGAAGGGGCAGGAGATACGAAGTATTTT
TRBJ2-1	-	-	TRBV2	CASILHRANEQFF	TGTGCCAGCATTTTGCACAGGGCTAATGAGCAGTTCTTC
TRBJ1-4	-	few	TRBV15	CATSPMGEGKEKLSF	TGTGCCACCAGCCCGATGGGGGAAGGAAAGGAAAAACTGTCTTTT
TRBJ1-2	-	once	TRBV20-1	CSANGQPYGYTF	TGCAGTGCTAATGGCCAACCCTATGGCTACACCTTC
TRBJ2-7	-	-	TRBV5-5	CASSLTGNIYEQYF	TGTGCCAGCAGTCTAACAGGGAATATCTACGAGCAGTACTTC
TRBJ1-5	TRBD1	-	TRBV4-1	CISSQNTDRVGQPQHF	TGCATCAGCAGCCAAAACACGGACAGGGTCGGCCAGCCCCAGCATTTT
TRBJ2-1	TRBD2	-	TRBV6-2/TRBV6-3	CIVGTSGVYNEQFF	TGTATCGTCGGGACTAGTGGGGTCTACAATGAGCAGTTCTTC
TRBJ1-2	-	-	TRBV29-1	CSVEHEGYGYIF	TGCAGTGTTGAACACGAGGGCTATGGCTACATCTTC
TRBJ1-1	-	-	TRBV6-6	CASSYSLLGAEAFF	TGTGCCAGCAGTTACTCACTCCTCGGAGCTGAGGCTTTCTTT
TRBJ2-2	TRBD2	-	TRBV11-2	CTSSSVALAGTGELFF	TGTACAAGCAGCTCAGTGGCGCTAGCGGGAACCGGGGAGCTGTTTTTC
TRBJ1-1	-	many	TRBV5-6	CASSLLDNMNTEAFF	TGTGCCAGCAGCTTGCTAGACAACATGAACACTGAAGCTTTCTTT
TRBJ2-7	-	-	TRBV11-2	CASSLERRAKHYF	TGTGCCAGCAGCTTAGAGAGGCGCGCCAAGCACTACTTC
TRBJ2-1	-	-	TRBV6-1	CASSEVVVDEQFF	TGTGCCAGCAGTGAAGTGGTGGTCGATGAGCAGTTCTTC
TRBJ2-5	-	-	TRBV29-1	CSVGGRAPETQYF	TGTAGCGTTGGTGGGAGAGCCCCTGAGACCCAGTACTTC
TRBJ2-2	TRBD2	once	TRBV11-2	CASSPLAGGPGAGELFF	TGTGCCAGTAGCCCGTTAGCGGGAGGGCCGGGGGCCGGGGAGTTGTTTTTT
TRBJ2-7	TRBD1	-	TRBV20-1	CSTSGTANYEQYF	TGCAGTACTAGTGGGACAGCAAACTACGAGCAGTACTTC
TRBJ1-1	-	many	TRBV6-1	CATSHPGGNTEAFF	TGTGCCACCTCCCACCCAGGAGGGAACACTGAAGCTTTCTTT
TRBJ2-5	TRBD2	-	TRBV12-3/TRBV12-4	CASSSGTSSSF	TGTGCCAGCAGTTCGGGGACTAGCTCCTCCTTC
TRBJ2-3	TRBD2	-	TRBV5-6	CASSAASGYRDTQYF	TGTGCCAGCAGCGCCGCTAGCGGGTACAGAGATACCCAGTATTTT
TRBJ2-7	TRBD2	-	TRBV4-1	CASIPSSGLAGVGLDEQYF	TGCGCCAGCATCCCATCAAGCGGACTAGCGGGAGTCGGGCTCGACGAGCAGTACTTC
TRBJ2-2	-	many	TRBV28	CASLGGQGAGELFF	TGTGCCAGCCTCGGGGGGCAGGGAGCCGGGGAGCTGTTTTTT
TRBJ2-2	-	-	TRBV30	CAWVPGGGELFF	TGTGCCTGGGTCCCTGGGGGAGGGGAGCTGTTTTTT
TRBJ2-3	-	many	TRBV12-3/TRBV12-4	CASSSAPSQGPDTQYF	TGTGCCAGCAGTTCTGCCCCAAGCCAGGGACCAGATACGCAGTATTTT
TRBJ2-1	-	-	TRBV29-1	CSVPLSLSNEQFF	TGCAGCGTCCCACTGTCCCTGAGCAATGAGCAGTTCTTC
TRBJ2-1	-	-	TRBV4-2	CASNRQEGIEQFF	TGTGCTAGCAACCGACAGGAGGGCATTGAACAGTTCTTC
TRBJ2-5	-	-	TRBV2	CASAPRETQYF	TGTGCCAGCGCCCCCAGGGAGACCCAGTACTTC
TRBJ2-2	TRBD1	-	TRBV19	CASSRAQGISGELFF	TGTGCCAGTAGTAGGGCACAGGGGATAAGCGGGGAGCTGTTTTTT
TRBJ1-1	TRBD1	-	TRBV11-2	CDTSRDRDTEAIF	TGTGACACCAGTAGGGACAGGGACACTGAAGCTATCTTT
TRBJ1-1	-	-	TRBV12-3/TRBV12-4	CANSAGSTGAFF	TGTGCCAACAGCGCAGGGAGCACTGGAGCTTTCTTT
TRBJ2-7	TRBD2	medium-sized	TRBV4-2	CASSQVSSGSSYEQYF	TGTGCCAGCAGCCAAGTCTCTAGCGGGAGCTCCTACGAGCAGTACTTC
TRBJ2-3	TRBD2	many	TRBV10-3	CAISAETSGTYTQYF	TGTGCCATCAGTGCTGAGACTAGCGGGACCTATACGCAGTATTTT
TRBJ1-2	-	-	TRBV28	CASSGQGPYDYTF	TGTGCCAGCTCGGGGCAGGGGCCCTATGACTATACCTTC
TRBJ2-5	TRBD2	-	TRBV11-2	CTSSLGLGEREAQYF	TGTACCAGCAGCTTAGGATTGGGGGAACGGGAGGCCCAGTACTTC
TRBJ2-3	-	-	TRBV11-2	CASSPDDPLQITRSIDTQYF	TGTGCCAGCAGCCCAGATGACCCCCTGCAGATAACGAGAAGCATAGATACGCAGTATTTT
TRBJ1-1	-	-	TRBV5-5	CARSLLGGANTEAFF	TGTGCCAGGAGCTTGCTCGGGGGAGCGAACACTGAAGCTTTCTTT